These 32 T cell receptor beta chains were all obtained from the same sample, sequenced in a study of a mutant IDH1 vaccine in newly diagnosed glioma. Their recognized antigens are unknown. The table came from immunoSEQ multiplex PCR; TCRdb's copy has only in-frame clones and leaves some out. Of approximately 82,000 clones detected, about 85% appear once; the ten largest clones hold roughly 0.74%. Time point denoted: week 23, last vaccination. Every vaccine dose comprised 300 ug of mutant IDH1 20-mer peptide plus topical imiquimod. The sequencing used PBMCs, collected from a glioma patient whose treatment included an IDH1 peptide vaccine. The receptors come from a woman aged 45-60 years with glioma.

About this clone: Other DNA sequences in this specimen translate into the identical CDR3. J is TRBJ1-3 and V is TRBV2, with a possible D match to TRBD1 (5 bases). The V gene's germline CDR1 is SNHLY and CDR2 FYNNEI. The CDR3 runs 14 residues. V was trimmed by 6 bases and J by 2 bases, leaving 11 bases between them. The CDR3 DNA reads TGTGCCAGCAGACCGCAGGGTCCTGGAAACACCATATATTTT. This gives the protein CASRPQGPGNTIYF.

The genes are TRBV5-1 and TRBJ1-6; D gene ambiguous. This CDR3 region has 14 residues. Trimming cost V 0 bases and J 6 bases, with 7 bases left between them. The germline CDR1 and CDR2 sequences are SGHRS and YFSETQ. The CDR3 protein is CASSLESLNSPLHF. The DNA for the CDR3 is TGCGCCAGCAGCTTGGAATCCCTTAATTCACCCCTCCACTTT.

The chain employs TRBV1 and TRBJ2-5; the listed D gene, TRBD2, was not tested against the DNA. TRBV1 is annotated as a pseudogene. This CDR3 comprises 20 residues. CDR3 DNA sequence: TGCACCAGCAGCCAAGGGACTAGCGGGAGCTGGGGTTCCTCTGAAGAGACCCAGTACTTC. Amino acids: CTSSQGTSGSWGSSEETQYF.

The chain couples TRBV18 to TRBJ2-5, with 13 bases identical to TRBD2. Trimming cost V 3 bases and J 2 bases; bases outside gene matches: 9. The CDR3 is made up of 18 amino acids. Per germline, CDR1 KGHSH and CDR2 LQKENI. In DNA, the CDR3 is TGTGCCAGCTCACCGAAAACTAGCGGGAGGGGAGAGCAAGAGACCCAGTACTTC. Its translation is CASSPKTSGRGEQETQYF.

The CDR3 here is CASSYGGFEQFF. The CDR3 region has the DNA TGTGCCAGCAGTTATGGAGGGTTCGAGCAGTTCTTC. V usage is TRBV27 and J usage is TRBJ2-1, with D possibly TRBD2 on 6 matching bases. This CDR3 spans 12 amino acids. The germline V and J ends were trimmed by 4 bases and 10 bases, with 11 bases remaining between them. The germline V gene has CDR1 MNHEY and CDR2 SMNVEV (reference sequence).

The sample holds a few counts of this clone. The chain carries TRBV10-3 and TRBJ1-6; a weak D match, TRBD1 (5 bases). The CDR3 runs 17 residues. Germline lookup yields CDR1 ENHRY and CDR2 SYGVKD. Trimming removed 3 bases at V and 7 bases at J, with 19 bases between. The CDR3 DNA is TGTGCCATCAGTGAACGGACTAACTATGGGGGAAATTCACCCCTCCACTTT. This gives the protein CAISERTNYGGNSPLHF.

The chain recombines TRBV6-1 with TRBJ2-3, with D hard to call. CDR3 length: 15 amino acids. CDR1 is MNHNS, CDR2 SASEGT, per germline. Trimming removed 2 bases at V and 1 base at J, with 10 bases between. CDR3 bases: TGTGCCAGCAGTGAACTAATTACGGGCACAGATACGCAGTATTTT. Its translation: CASSELITGTDTQYF.

This clone showed up just once. The chain employs TRBV19 and TRBJ2-2; no clear D. Trimming removed 7 bases from V and 4 bases from J, with 16 bases in between. Germline-derived CDR1 and CDR2 are LNHDA and SQIVND (reference sequence). This CDR3 contains 15 residues. The CDR3 DNA is TGTGCCAGTACCATAAGACGAGACCCCACCGGGGAGCTGTTTTTT. It specifies CASTIRRDPTGELFF.

As DNA, the CDR3 is TGTGCCAGCAGCTTGGGGATCGACAGGGGAACTCAGTACTTC. Translated, it gives CASSLGIDRGTQYF. The chain recombines TRBV5-6 with TRBJ2-5, with 8 bases matching TRBD1. The length of the CDR3 is 14 residues. Germline V gives CDR1 SGHDT, CDR2 YYEEEE. V shed 0 bases, J shed 11 bases, and the junction held 9 bases outside the gene matches.

The V call is TRBV5-1, the J call TRBJ2-6; no definite D call. Deletions cut 0 bases from V and 1 base from J, with 5 bases between. The CDR3 consists of 15 residues. Germline values: CDR1 SGHRS, CDR2 YFSETQ. The CDR3 region is CASSLALSGANVLTF. CDR3 nucleotide sequence: TGCGCCAGCAGCTTGGCCCTTTCTGGGGCCAACGTCCTGACTTTC.

The chain couples TRBV27 to TRBJ1-3; the D gene is possibly TRBD1 (6 bases). V was shortened by 5 bases and J by 0 bases, with 11 bases between the two germline ends. The CDR3 length is 15 residues. Germline CDR1 and CDR2: MNHEY and SMNVEV (reference sequence). Here the CDR3 reads CASSMDSSSGNTIYF. The DNA for the CDR3 is TGTGCCAGCAGTATGGACAGCAGCTCTGGAAACACCATATATTTT.

The V call is TRBV28, the J call TRBJ1-2; 7 bases map to TRBD1. With 4 bases clipped from V and 2 bases from J, the junction kept 13 bases outside the gene matches. This CDR3 is 17 amino acids long. CDR1 and CDR2 (germline): MDHEN, SYDVKM. This CDR3 reads CASSSVPGGHPNYGYTF. The CDR3 DNA reads TGTGCCAGCAGTTCAGTGCCAGGGGGGCACCCGAACTATGGCTACACCTTC.

The CDR3 nucleotides read TGTGCCAGCAGTTTAAAAGTTACAGATACGCAGTATTTT. Its translation is CASSLKVTDTQYF. This rearrangement joins TRBV27 to TRBJ2-3; unclear D gene. CDR1 MNHEY and CDR2 SMNVEV come from the germline V gene (reference sequence). The V and J ends lost 2 bases and 3 bases respectively, with 6 bases between them. The CDR3 runs 13 residues.

The chain uses TRBV5-1 and TRBJ2-3; D unresolved. Deletions cut 7 bases from V and 2 bases from J, with 8 bases between. The CDR3 runs to 12 residues. Germline CDR1 and CDR2: SGHRS and YFSETQ. The CDR3 bases are TGCGCCAGCGGAGAGACCACAGATACGCAGTATTTT. It translates to CASGETTDTQYF.

The V gene is TRBV7-9, the J gene TRBJ2-7; D is uncertain. The germline V and J ends were trimmed by 3 bases and 2 bases, with 11 bases remaining between them. CDR3 length: 14 residues. The germline V gene has CDR1 SEHNR and CDR2 FQNEAQ (reference sequence). The CDR3 protein is CASSFSDGPYEQYF. CDR3 coding DNA: TGTGCCAGCAGCTTCTCGGATGGACCCTACGAGCAGTACTTC. The full variable domain, its missing parts supplied by reference TRBV7-9 and TRBJ2-7, is DTGVSQNPRHKITKRGQNVTFRCDPISEHNRLYWYRQTLGQGPEFLTYFQNEAQLEKSRLLSDRFSAERPKGSFSTLEIQRTEQGDSAMYLCASSFSDGPYEQYFGPGTRLTVT.

V usage is TRBV7-9 and J usage is TRBJ1-1, with D possibly TRBD1 on 5 matching bases. The CDR3 covers 15 residues. V lost 0 bases and J 1 base, leaving 9 bases between the germline ends. CDR1 is SEHNR, CDR2 FQNEAQ, per germline (reference sequence). The CDR3 DNA follows: TGTGCCAGCAGCTTAGCGCACAGGAAGAACACTGAAGCTTTCTTT. Translated, it gives CASSLAHRKNTEAFF.

The V and J genes are TRBV7-8 and TRBJ1-6; D gene uncertain. The CDR3 has 17 amino acids. V lost 1 base and J 0 bases, leaving 10 bases between the germline ends. Germline lookup yields CDR1 SGHVS and CDR2 FQNEAQ. Here the CDR3 reads CASSLGVGTSYNSPLHF. In DNA form, the CDR3 reads TGTGCCAGCAGCTTAGGCGTCGGAACCTCCTATAATTCACCCCTCCACTTT.

The chain joins TRBV11-2 to TRBJ2-3; TRBD2 might be the D (7 bases). The germline gives CDR1 SGHAT, CDR2 FQNNGV. The CDR3 is 16 amino acids. V was clipped by 5 bases and J by 0 bases, with 15 bases between them. The DNA for the CDR3 is TGTGCCAGCAGCGCTCGGGGGGCGGGGAGCACAGATACGCAGTATTTT. Protein product: CASSARGAGSTDTQYF. Supplemented by reference TRBV11-2 and TRBJ2-3, the full variable domain reads EAGVAQSPRYKIIEKRQSVAFWCNPISGHATLYWYQQILGQGPKLLIQFQNNGVVDDSQLPKDRFSAERLKGVDSTLKIQPAKLEDSAVYLCASSARGAGSTDTQYFGPGTRLTVL.

This clone was counted between two and nine times. This chain joins TRBV5-4 and TRBJ1-2, with D possibly matching TRBD1 (5 bases). This CDR3 spans 13 amino acids. V was trimmed by 4 bases and J by 8 bases, leaving 15 bases between them. Germline lookup yields CDR1 SGHNT and CDR2 YYREEE (reference sequence). CDR3 region: CASSPTGLRGYTF. The CDR3 DNA follows: TGTGCCAGCAGCCCGACGGGACTGCGAGGCTACACCTTC.

The genes are TRBV7-2 and TRBJ1-1, with D tentatively TRBD1 (5 bases). Between the trimmed V and J ends, which lost 0 bases and 1 base, there was a span of 9 bases. Per the germline V gene, CDR1 is SGHTA and CDR2 is FQGNSA. CDR3 size: 15 residues. CDR3 DNA sequence: TGTGCCAGCAGCTTAGCTCAGGGAACGAACACTGAAGCTTTCTTT. This encodes CASSLAQGTNTEAFF.

A few counts support this clone. The V gene is TRBV28, the J gene TRBJ1-4; possibly TRBD1 for D (6 bases). Trimming took 5 bases from V and 5 from J, leaving 24 bases between them. The CDR3 has 18 residues. The germline V gene has CDR1 MDHEN and CDR2 SYDVKM. The chain's CDR3 is CASSPVWMLRDKNEKLFF. The CDR3 bases are TGTGCCAGCAGTCCAGTATGGATGCTACGGGACAAGAATGAAAAACTGTTTTTT.

The CDR3 loop reads CASSAQGSGETQYF. CDR3 coding DNA: TGCGCCAGCAGCGCACAGGGGAGTGGAGAGACCCAGTACTTC. The chain couples TRBV5-1 to TRBJ2-5; TRBD1 aligns across 7 bases. After removal of 4 bases from V and 4 bases from J, the junction contained 7 bases not matched to a gene. Germline V gives CDR1 SGHRS, CDR2 YFSETQ. The CDR3 has 14 residues.

The genes are TRBV15 and TRBJ2-1, with TRBD2 matching over 8 bases. Germline values: CDR1 LNHNV, CDR2 YYDKDF (reference sequence). The CDR3 length is 13 residues. The V and J ends lost 7 bases and 6 bases, in that order; junction bases with no gene match: 5. In DNA form, the CDR3 reads TGTGCCACCAAGCGGGAGTCCGCCAATGAGCAGTTCTTC. Its translation is CATKRESANEQFF. The full variable domain, in which reference TRBV15 and TRBJ2-1 provide the parts outside the CDR3, is DAMVIQNPRYQVTQFGKPVTLSCSQTLNHNVMYWYQQKSSQAPKLLFHYYDKDFNNEADTPDNFQSRRPNTSFCFLDIRSPGLGDTAMYLCATKRESANEQFFGPGTRLTVL.

V is TRBV7-9 and J is TRBJ2-7, with 8 bases identical to TRBD2. This CDR3 comprises 14 residues. The V gene's germline CDR1 is SEHNR and CDR2 FQNEAQ (reference sequence). With V trimmed by 0 bases and J by 2 bases, 0 bases remained unmatched. CDR3 sequence: CASSLASGTYEQYF. CDR3 bases: TGTGCCAGCAGCTTAGCTAGCGGGACCTACGAGCAGTACTTC. The variable domain in full, completed from reference TRBV7-9 and TRBJ2-7, reads DTGVSQNPRHKITKRGQNVTFRCDPISEHNRLYWYRQTLGQGPEFLTYFQNEAQLEKSRLLSDRFSAERPKGSFSTLEIQRTEQGDSAMYLCASSLASGTYEQYFGPGTRLTVT.

The CDR3 region has the DNA TGTGCCAGCAGCACCCGGGACAGGGACGGCTACACCTTC. It yields the protein CASSTRDRDGYTF. The chain carries TRBV7-9 and TRBJ1-2; 9 nucleotides align to TRBD1. Losses at the gene ends were 5 bases for V and 8 bases for J; bases not matched to a gene: 6. CDR1 and CDR2 (germline): SEHNR, FQNEAQ (reference sequence). CDR3 size: 13 residues. Together with reference TRBV7-9 and TRBJ1-2, the CDR3 gives the full variable domain: DTGVSQNPRHKITKRGQNVTFRCDPISEHNRLYWYRQTLGQGPEFLTYFQNEAQLEKSRLLSDRFSAERPKGSFSTLEIQRTEQGDSAMYLCASSTRDRDGYTFGSGTRLTVV.

V is TRBV15 and J is TRBJ1-5, with 9 bases fitting TRBD1. J was trimmed by 4 bases and V by 4 bases; bases with no gene match: 11. Germline values: CDR1 LNHNV, CDR2 YYDKDF (reference sequence). The CDR3 has 17 residues. This chain's CDR3 is CATSTSFAGTGNQPQHF. CDR3 bases: TGTGCCACCAGCACGAGCTTTGCCGGGACAGGGAATCAGCCCCAGCATTTT.

This clone was counted a single time. The chain carries TRBV27 and TRBJ2-1; D may be TRBD2 (5 bases). Germline CDR1 reads MNHEY; CDR2 reads SMNVEV (reference sequence). This CDR3 comprises 13 residues. V lost 4 bases and J 3 bases, leaving 7 bases between the germline ends. The CDR3 region has the DNA TGTGCCAGCAGTTCTACTAGCTACAATGAGCAGTTCTTC. Its protein product is CASSSTSYNEQFF.

V usage is TRBV27 and J usage is TRBJ2-7, with D tentatively TRBD1 (6 bases). There are 13 residues in the CDR3. V was shortened by 3 bases and J by 3 bases, with 9 bases between the two germline ends. Germline assignment: CDR1 MNHEY and CDR2 SMNVEV (reference sequence). The CDR3 is CASSFRQDYEQYF. Written as DNA, the CDR3 is TGTGCCAGCAGTTTCCGACAGGACTACGAGCAGTACTTC.

This rearrangement joins TRBV4-1 to TRBJ1-5, with 12 bases identical to TRBD1. J gave up 6 bases and V 4 bases, and 19 bases lay outside the gene matches. The CDR3 is 20 residues long. CDR1 is MGHRA and CDR2 is YSYEKL in the germline V gene. CDR3 residues: CASSRDRGQFLKGRTQPQHF. The CDR3 nucleotides read TGCGCCAGCAGCCGGGACAGGGGGCAATTTTTAAAAGGACGGACTCAGCCCCAGCATTTT.

The chain joins TRBV11-3 to TRBJ2-5; unclear D gene. The germline CDR1 and CDR2 sequences are SGHNT and YENEEA. The V and J ends lost 1 base and 5 bases respectively, with 8 bases between them. The CDR3 sequence is 13 residues long. The CDR3 sequence: CASSLGPAETQYF. For the CDR3, the DNA is TGTGCCAGCAGCTTAGGTCCAGCGGAGACCCAGTACTTC.

The V call is TRBV28, the J call TRBJ2-5, with a tentative D call TRBD2 (6 bases). Germline values: CDR1 MDHEN, CDR2 SYDVKM. Trimming shortened V by 7 bases and J by 5 bases, and 20 bases separated the two germline ends. The CDR3 spans 15 residues. The CDR3: CASIARGTWDETQYF. The CDR3 DNA follows: TGTGCCAGCATCGCACGGGGGACTTGGGACGAGACCCAGTACTTC. The full variable domain, with the rest looked up from reference TRBV28 and TRBJ2-5, is DVKVTQSSRYLVKRTGEKVFLECVQDMDHENMFWYRQDPGLGLRLIYFSYDVKMKEKGDIPEGYSVSREKKERFSLILESASTNQTSMYLCASIARGTWDETQYFGPGTRLLVL.

CDR3 nucleotides: TGCGCCAGCAGCCAAGATGGCGTAGCGCATGAGCAGTTCTTC. It yields the protein CASSQDGVAHEQFF. The chain is built from TRBV4-1 and TRBJ2-1, with TRBD2 as a possible D gene (5 bases). The germline gives CDR1 MGHRA, CDR2 YSYEKL. CDR3 size: 14 residues. V was shortened by 0 bases and J by 8 bases, with 11 bases between the two germline ends.